The 15 T cell receptor beta chains below all came from one sample that was sequenced in a study of blood T cell repertoires in COVID-19 (dated by TCRdb to 2018 to 2020). Libraries were prepared through the immunoSEQ multiplex PCR assay. TCRdb took over this immuneACCESS table, retaining in-frame rearrangements with V and J assigned. Such tables are incomplete; in checked studies, under half of the missing clones stem from an unresolved V gene, and the remainder is unexplained. For this sample there are 150,000 to 200,000 clones; around 80% appear just once. About 3% of the sample is in the top ten clones. The source material was peripheral blood. All receptors come from a woman of 80 years or more with active or convalescent COVID-19.

The chain is built from TRBV5-5 and TRBJ2-7; 9 bases are a match to TRBD1. CDR3 length: 16 amino acids. After removal of 1 base from V and 3 bases from J, the junction contained 8 bases not matched to a gene. Germline CDR1 is SGHKS and CDR2 is YYEKEE (reference sequence). For the CDR3, the DNA is TGTGCCAGCAGCTTGTTAGGGACAGGGAACATCTACGAGCAGTACTTC. Protein product: CASSLLGTGNIYEQYF.

The genes are TRBV30 and TRBJ2-1; D possibly corresponds to TRBD1 (6 bases). Trimming cost V 0 bases and J 14 bases, with 17 bases left between them. Germline loops: CDR1 GTSNPN, CDR2 SVGIG (reference sequence). The CDR3 consists of 13 residues. The CDR3 protein is CAWSVLEGQKEFF. The CDR3 DNA reads TGTGCCTGGAGTGTCCTAGAGGGACAAAAGGAGTTCTTC. Based on the CDR3 plus reference TRBV30 and TRBJ2-1, the full variable domain is SQTIHQWPATLVQPVGSPLSLECTVEGTSNPNLYWYRQAAGRGLQLLFYSVGIGQISSEVPQNLSASRPQDRQFILSSKKLLLSDSGFYLCAWSVLEGQKEFFGPGTRLTVL.

Notes on this clone: The sample carries other DNA sequences with the same CDR3. The chain links TRBV5-1 to TRBJ1-1; maybe TRBD1 (5 bases). V lost 0 bases and J 3 bases, leaving 9 bases between the germline ends. The CDR3 contains 14 residues. From germline, CDR1 is SGHRS and CDR2 YFSETQ. The CDR3 sequence: CASSLVGGDTEAFF. The DNA of the CDR3 is TGCGCCAGCAGCTTGGTCGGGGGGGACACTGAAGCTTTCTTT. Complete variable domain (other parts from reference TRBV5-1 and TRBJ1-1): KAGVTQTPRYLIKTRGQQVTLSCSPISGHRSVSWYQQTPGQGLQFLFEYFSETQRNKGNFPGRFSGRQFSNSRSEMNVSTLELGDSALYLCASSLVGGDTEAFFGQGTRLTVV.

The gene calls are TRBV28 and TRBJ2-7, with 7 positions matching TRBD1. Looked up from germline, CDR1 is MDHEN and CDR2 is SYDVKM. The V segment lost 0 bases and the J segment 6 bases; nucleotides outside the gene matches: 14. The CDR3 has 17 residues. The CDR3 region has the DNA TGTGCCAGCAGTTTATGGGACGACAGGGCGGCGTCGGGCGAGCAGTACTTC. This gives the protein CASSLWDDRAASGEQYF. Looking up the rest from reference TRBV28 and TRBJ2-7 gives the full variable domain: DVKVTQSSRYLVKRTGEKVFLECVQDMDHENMFWYRQDPGLGLRLIYFSYDVKMKEKGDIPEGYSVSREKKERFSLILESASTNQTSMYLCASSLWDDRAASGEQYFGPGTRLTVT.

This chain connects TRBV3-1 (or the pseudogene TRBV3-2) to TRBJ1-3; D is perhaps TRBD1 (5 bases). V was cut by 5 bases and J by 0 bases, with 14 bases left in between. The CDR3 covers 16 residues. The germline V gene encodes CDR1 LGHDT and CDR2 YNNKEL (reference sequence). The CDR3 DNA reads TGTGCCAGCAGCTCCCGACAGAGCTCCTCTGGAAACACCATATATTTT. This gives the protein CASSSRQSSSGNTIYF.

V gene TRBV6-5 combines with J gene TRBJ1-2; maybe TRBD1 (5 bases). V gave up 0 bases and J gave up 1 base, with 9 bases separating them. Germline values: CDR1 MNHEY, CDR2 SVGAGI. This CDR3 contains 15 residues. The CDR3: CASSYSKGRNYGYTF. CDR3 nucleotides: TGTGCCAGCAGTTACTCGAAGGGGCGTAACTATGGCTACACCTTC.

The CDR3 reads CASSYRSAGDGTEAFF. CDR3 DNA sequence: TGTGCCAGCAGTTACAGAAGTGCAGGGGACGGGACTGAAGCTTTCTTT. The chain has TRBV6-5 and TRBJ1-1; a possible D gene is TRBD1 (6 bases). Germline values: CDR1 MNHEY, CDR2 SVGAGI. The V gene lost 2 bases and the J gene lost 5 bases, with 18 bases spanning the gap. CDR3 length: 16 residues.

The rearrangement links TRBV3-1 (or the pseudogene TRBV3-2) to TRBJ2-7, with TRBD2 matching over 8 bases. The length of the CDR3 is 14 residues. V was pared by 1 base and J by 5 bases, with 4 bases of the junction left unmatched. Germline lookup yields CDR1 LGHDT and CDR2 YNNKEL (reference sequence). The CDR3 loop reads CASSQAGGPHEQYF. CDR3 bases: TGTGCCAGCAGCCAAGCGGGGGGGCCCCACGAGCAGTACTTC.

This chain joins TRBV6-1 and TRBJ1-2; 12 nucleotides line up with TRBD1. The J segment lost 6 bases and the V segment lost 0 bases, leaving 8 bases of the junction unmatched. CDR1 is MNHNS and CDR2 is SASEGT in the germline V gene. The CDR3 runs to 17 residues. The CDR3 DNA is TGTGCCAGCAGTGAAGCCGGGACAGGGGGCAGCAGGCATGGCTACACCTTC. Amino acids: CASSEAGTGGSRHGYTF.

As regards this clone: The conserved final phenylalanine or tryptophan is absent from the CDR3, which likely points to a read error. The DNA is omitted, as the CDR3 cannot be located on it reliably, and the CDR3 follows TCRdb's listing. The chain is built from TRBV6-4 and TRBJ1-2; TRBD1, the D gene given by the table, was not confirmed from the DNA. Germline CDR1 reads MRHNA; CDR2 reads SNTAGT. The length of the CDR3 is 11 amino acids, counting both ends. CDR3 region: CASSDHPGTTR.

CDR3 loop: CASSGRQGNYNSPLHF. In nucleotides, the CDR3 is TGCGCCAGCAGTGGGAGACAGGGAAACTATAATTCACCCCTCCACTTT. The gene calls are TRBV10-2 and TRBJ1-6, with 7 bases lining up with TRBD1. CDR1 is WSHSY and CDR2 is SAAADI in the germline V gene. This CDR3 is built from 16 residues. Losses at the gene ends were 4 bases for V and 3 bases for J; bases not matched to a gene: 6.

Of note for this clone: A junction end diverges from the germline sequence, so it may reflect a read error. Here the CDR3 DNA reads TGTGCCAGCAGTTCCCCCCAGCGGGGGGTCAATAAGCAGTTCTTC. This encodes CASSSPQRGVNKQFF. The chain is built from TRBV28 and TRBJ2-1; 9 positions match TRBD2. The CDR3 sequence is 15 residues long. Germline loops: CDR1 MDHEN, CDR2 SYDVKM.

V gene TRBV2 combines with J gene TRBJ1-5, with a tentative D call TRBD1 (6 bases). This CDR3 is 16 amino acids long. Trimming stripped 3 bases from V and 0 bases from J, with 12 bases between. The germline V gene encodes CDR1 SNHLY and CDR2 FYNNEI. CDR3 nucleotides: TGTGCCAGCAGTGACCAGGGGTTCTTTAGCAATCAGCCCCAGCATTTT. It translates to CASSDQGFFSNQPQHF.

The gene calls are TRBV3-1 (or the pseudogene TRBV3-2) and TRBJ2-4; D is unresolved. CDR1 and CDR2 (germline): LGHDT, YNNKEL (reference sequence). V was shortened by 1 base and J by 3 bases, with 10 bases between the two germline ends. There are 15 residues in the CDR3. DNA of the CDR3: TGTGCCAGCAGCCAAGCTCTCGTCGGCAAAAACATTCAGTACTTC. Protein sequence: CASSQALVGKNIQYF.

This clone was observed a few times. The chain recombines TRBV11-2 with TRBJ2-5, with a possible D match to TRBD2 (5 bases). This CDR3 has 15 amino acids. Germline values: CDR1 SGHAT, CDR2 FQNNGV. V shed 3 bases and J shed 0 bases, with 11 bases lying between them. The CDR3: CASSFGPGDQETQYF. Written as DNA, the CDR3 is TGTGCCAGCAGCTTCGGTCCCGGGGACCAAGAGACCCAGTACTTC.